Below are 13 T cell receptor beta chains sequenced from a single sample in a study of cytomegalovirus exposure and HLA in healthy donors (TCRdb year 2017). The library was made by the immunoSEQ multiplex PCR assay. For the multiplex PCR, a mixture combining 60 forward primers for TCR Vbeta segments and 13 reverse primers for TCR Jbeta segments was used. Here the immuneACCESS table is served through TCRdb, limited to in-frame sequences with V and J called. Missing clones are a known gap in these copies; in checked studies unresolved V genes cover under half, and the rest lacks a known reason. For this sample there are some 180,000 clones; roughly 72% appear just once. Under 2% of the sample is in the top ten clones. Sequencing was done on a sample of PBMCs. Every receptor here comes from a young man in good health and CMV-seronegative.

This CDR3 reads CASSLEAGVGTEAFF. In DNA, the CDR3 is TGCGCCAGCAGCTTGGAGGCAGGGGTAGGCACTGAAGCTTTCTTT. The V call is TRBV5-1, the J call TRBJ1-1; D may be TRBD1 (6 bases). The CDR3 length is 15 residues. The germline V gene has CDR1 SGHRS and CDR2 YFSETQ. Trimming stripped 0 bases from V and 4 bases from J, with 13 bases between.

This clone was detected only once. V and J are TRBV5-1 and TRBJ1-5; the match to TRBD1 covers 7 bases. The germline CDR1 and CDR2 sequences are SGHRS and YFSETQ. The CDR3 totals 15 residues. Trimming took 2 bases from V and 3 from J; bases not matched to a gene: 5. Written as DNA, the CDR3 is TGCGCCAGCAGCTTACAGGGGTTGGACAATCAGCCCCAGCATTTT. The encoded protein is CASSLQGLDNQPQHF.

This clone came up a few times. CDR3 sequence: CAWSLSTAEAFF. In nucleotides, the CDR3 is TGTGCCTGGAGTTTAAGTACTGCCGAAGCTTTCTTT. This chain uses TRBV30 with TRBJ1-1; no clear D gene. The CDR3 extends over 12 amino acids. CDR1 GTSNPN and CDR2 SVGIG come from the germline V gene (reference sequence). V lost 2 bases, J lost 8 bases, and 12 bases lay in between. The whole variable domain, filled in from reference TRBV30 and TRBJ1-1, reads SQTIHQWPATLVQPVGSPLSLECTVEGTSNPNLYWYRQAAGRGLQLLFYSVGIGQISSEVPQNLSASRPQDRQFILSSKKLLLSDSGFYLCAWSLSTAEAFFGQGTRLTVV.

The V and J genes are TRBV28 and TRBJ2-1; 7 nucleotides align to TRBD1. CDR3 length: 17 residues. Germline-derived CDR1 and CDR2 are MDHEN and SYDVKM. V shed 5 bases and J 6 bases; nucleotides not matched to a gene: 16. The CDR3 spells CASSLPTPGQKGNEQFF. In DNA form, the CDR3 reads TGTGCCAGCAGTCTGCCAACCCCGGGACAGAAGGGCAATGAGCAGTTCTTC.

This clone has at least ten counts. The chain is built from TRBV6-5 and TRBJ1-1, with 11 positions matching TRBD1. Trimming at V came to 6 bases and at J to 11 bases, leaving 11 bases not matched to a gene. The CDR3 consists of 14 residues. In germline, CDR1 is MNHEY, CDR2 SVGAGI. CDR3 nucleotide sequence: TGTGCCAGCAGCCGGGACAGGGGGTCCCTTGGGGCTTTCTTT. It specifies CASSRDRGSLGAFF.

The chain has TRBV27 and TRBJ2-3; 12 bases fit TRBD2. Trimming removed 3 bases from V and 4 bases from J; junction bases left unmatched: 5. Per germline, CDR1 MNHEY and CDR2 SMNVEV (reference sequence). The CDR3 consists of 16 residues. The DNA of the CDR3 is TGTGCCAGCAGTTTTACTAGCGGGAGGACGGCAGATACGCAGTATTTT. Its protein product is CASSFTSGRTADTQYF.

In its sample, this clone was seen once. Here the CDR3 DNA reads TGTGCCAGCAGTTACAGGTCGTTTGGGGGCACCTACGAGCAGTACTTC. Translation: CASSYRSFGGTYEQYF. The chain recombines TRBV6-5 with TRBJ2-7, with a possible D match to TRBD1 (6 bases). The germline CDR1 and CDR2 sequences are MNHEY and SVGAGI. The CDR3 length is 16 residues. Trimming took 2 bases from V and 2 from J, leaving 16 bases between them.

In its sample, this clone was seen a few times. The DNA for the CDR3 is TGTGCCAGCAGTTACTCGCCGGGGACAGGCAACAATGAGCAGTTCTTC. Its protein product is CASSYSPGTGNNEQFF. The chain recombines TRBV6-6 with TRBJ2-1; 8 positions match TRBD1. This CDR3 is 16 amino acids long. J gave up 5 bases and V 0 bases, and 6 bases lay outside the gene matches. In germline, CDR1 is MNHNY, CDR2 SVGAGI (reference sequence).

V gene TRBV29-1 combines with J gene TRBJ1-3; unclear D gene. This CDR3 has 12 residues. Germline V gene lookup returns CDR1 SQVTM and CDR2 ANQGSEA. Trimming pared 4 bases from V and 3 bases from J, leaving 7 bases between. The CDR3 region is CSVVTSGNTIYF. Written as DNA, the CDR3 is TGCAGCGTTGTGACAAGTGGAAACACCATATATTTT.

In this sample, this clone turned up once. The chain links TRBV19 to TRBJ1-4; D is perhaps TRBD1 (5 bases). This CDR3 has 12 amino acids. Germline V gene lookup returns CDR1 LNHDA and CDR2 SQIVND (reference sequence). Between the trimmed V and J ends, which lost 5 bases and 11 bases, there was a span of 12 bases. CDR3 amino acids: CASSSPGLKLFF. Here the CDR3 DNA reads TGTGCCAGTAGTTCGCCGGGACTTAAACTGTTTTTT.

The V gene is TRBV11-3, the J gene TRBJ2-7, with 7 positions matching TRBD1. The V and J ends lost 5 bases and 1 base, in that order; junction bases with no gene match: 5. This CDR3 has 14 amino acids. From germline, CDR1 is SGHNT and CDR2 YENEEA. The CDR3 DNA reads TGTGCCAGCAGCCGACAGGGAAGGTCCTACGAGCAGTACTTC. It is translated as CASSRQGRSYEQYF.

The V and J genes are TRBV5-4 and TRBJ1-4; weak D call: TRBD1 (5 bases). Germline values: CDR1 SGHNT, CDR2 YYREEE (reference sequence). The CDR3 length is 16 residues. Trimming pared 4 bases from V and 2 bases from J, leaving 15 bases between. The CDR3 nucleotides read TGTGCCAGCAGCCAAAGAACACAGGCGACTAATGAAAAACTGTTTTTT. Translation gives CASSQRTQATNEKLFF.

V is TRBV18 and J is TRBJ2-3, with D maybe TRBD2 (5 bases). CDR1 is KGHSH, CDR2 LQKENI, per germline. The CDR3 has 15 amino acids. The germline V and J ends were trimmed by 6 bases and 1 base, with 14 bases remaining between them. The CDR3 protein is CASSLEVIGTDTQYF. The CDR3 DNA is TGTGCCAGCTCCCTGGAGGTTATTGGCACAGATACGCAGTATTTT.